The 13 T cell receptor beta chains below all came from one sample that was sequenced in a study of TIL therapy for anti-PD-1-resistant metastatic lung cancer. Time point denoted: pre-treatment sample, taken before nivolumab and TIL therapy. Pleural nodules or supraclavicular lymph nodes made up most of the excised metastases sampled. This was the immunoSEQ v3 assay. Sequencing used immunoSEQ multiplex PCR; TCRdb keeps in-frame clones, though not all of them. The table records under 11,000 clones, 55% to 70% of them present only once. The source material was tumor tissue, sampled at baseline. These receptors originate from a person between 25 and 79 years old with non-small cell lung cancer.

This clone appeared a few times. V is TRBV7-9 and J is TRBJ2-1; D may be TRBD2 (5 bases). The CDR3 consists of 15 residues. Germline V gives CDR1 SEHNR, CDR2 FQNEAQ (reference sequence). V gave up 2 bases and J gave up 5 bases, with 13 bases separating them. Here the CDR3 DNA reads TGTGCCAGCAGCTTATTCTCTCACGGGGACAATGAGCAGTTCTTC. It translates to CASSLFSHGDNEQFF.

This clone has a handful of counts. This chain uses TRBV7-6 with TRBJ2-3; D ambiguous. The CDR3 runs to 14 residues. The germline V and J ends were trimmed by 2 bases and 0 bases, with 6 bases remaining between them. Germline V gene sequence: CDR1 SGHVS, CDR2 FNYEAQ. DNA for the CDR3: TGTGCCAGCAGCTTAATCTCTAGCACAGATACGCAGTATTTT. As protein: CASSLISSTDTQYF. Supplemented by reference TRBV7-6 and TRBJ2-3, the full variable domain reads GAGVSQSPRYKVTKRGQDVALRCDPISGHVSLYWYRQALGQGPEFLTYFNYEAQQDKSGLPNDRFSAERPEGSISTLTIQRTEQRDSAMYRCASSLISSTDTQYFGPGTRLTVL.

There are a few counts of this clone. The chain is built from TRBV19 and TRBJ1-6; D unclear. The length of the CDR3 is 14 residues. CDR1 is LNHDA, CDR2 SQIVND, per germline (reference sequence). Trimming pared 5 bases from V and 8 bases from J, leaving 13 bases between. CDR3 residues: CASSVDSGDSPLHF. As DNA, the CDR3 is TGTGCCAGTAGTGTGGATTCCGGGGATTCACCCCTCCACTTT.

The chain joins TRBV2 to TRBJ2-5; D is unclear. Trimming took 8 bases from V and 1 from J, leaving 11 bases between them. CDR1 and CDR2 from the germline V gene are SNHLY and FYNNEI. This CDR3 has 13 amino acids. CDR3 DNA: TGTGCCAGCTCGGTAGGAATCCAAGAGACCCAGTACTTC. It encodes CASSVGIQETQYF.

The chain links TRBV7-9 to TRBJ2-3; a weak D match, TRBD2 (5 bases). Trimming left V 8 bases short and J 2 bases short, with 14 bases between. This CDR3 spans 14 amino acids. The germline V gene has CDR1 SEHNR and CDR2 FQNEAQ (reference sequence). Written as DNA, the CDR3 is TGTGCCAGCTGTAGGGTAGCGAACACAGATACGCAGTATTTT. Translating it yields CASCRVANTDTQYF.

There are a few counts of this clone. As DNA, the CDR3 is TGTGCCAGCAGTTACAAGGCGGGGACCGGGGAGCTGTTTTTT. Translation gives CASSYKAGTGELFF. The chain links TRBV6-5 to TRBJ2-2, with TRBD2 as a possible D gene (6 bases). This CDR3 region has 14 residues. Germline assignment: CDR1 MNHEY and CDR2 SVGAGI. V gave up 2 bases and J gave up 5 bases, with 9 bases separating them.

The chain is built from TRBV11-3 and TRBJ1-1, with D unresolved. The CDR3 contains 14 residues. V was pared by 1 base and J by 3 bases, with 9 bases between. Germline assignment: CDR1 SGHNT and CDR2 YENEEA. The CDR3 sequence is CASSLGAEYTEAFF. The CDR3 coding sequence is TGTGCCAGCAGCTTAGGGGCGGAATACACTGAAGCTTTCTTT.

This clone was seen a handful of times. The rearrangement joins TRBV30 to TRBJ1-5; 8 positions agree with TRBD1. J lost 5 bases, V lost 2 bases, and 2 bases had no gene match. In germline, CDR1 is GTSNPN, CDR2 SVGIG (reference sequence). The CDR3 covers 13 residues. The CDR3 nucleotides read TGTGCCTGGAGTAAACAGGGGGATCAGCCCCAGCATTTT. Residues: CAWSKQGDQPQHF.

The chain has TRBV7-2 and TRBJ2-1; D might be TRBD2 (5 bases). Germline V gene data show CDR1 as SGHTA and CDR2 as FQGNSA. This CDR3 contains 15 residues. The germline V and J ends were trimmed by 1 base and 5 bases, with 12 bases remaining between them. CDR3 nucleotide sequence: TGTGCCAGCAGCTTAGGGGGTGCGGGCCACAATGAGCAGTTCTTC. This gives the protein CASSLGGAGHNEQFF.

This clone is medium-sized within its sample. The chain employs TRBV7-8 and TRBJ2-1, with 8 bases lining up with TRBD2. Unmatched junction bases numbered 10, after V lost 4 bases and J lost 14 bases. Germline CDR1 and CDR2: SGHVS and FQNEAQ. The CDR3 runs 13 residues. The CDR3 loop reads CASSSTPGLGKFF. The DNA for the CDR3 is TGTGCCAGCAGCTCTACCCCGGGACTAGGAAAGTTCTTC.

The chain employs TRBV6-6 and TRBJ2-7; TRBD1 or TRBD2 may be the D gene (5 bases each). The V end was cut by 6 bases, the J end by 5 bases, with 17 bases between. This CDR3 spans 14 amino acids. The V gene's germline CDR1 is MNHNY and CDR2 SVGAGI (reference sequence). CDR3 bases: TGTGCCAGCAGCGACAACGAGGGGCGGAACGAGCAGTACTTC. Protein product: CASSDNEGRNEQYF.

The gene calls are TRBV5-4 and TRBJ2-1; D may be TRBD1 (7 bases). There are 15 residues in the CDR3. Germline lookup yields CDR1 SGHNT and CDR2 YYREEE (reference sequence). Trimming shortened V by 7 bases and J by 4 bases, and 18 bases separated the two germline ends. DNA for the CDR3: TGTGCCAGCGACGGGGGCAGGGGGGATTACAATGAGCAGTTCTTC. It encodes CASDGGRGDYNEQFF. The variable domain in full, with the rest retrieved from reference TRBV5-4 and TRBJ2-1, is ETGVTQSPTHLIKTRGQQVTLRCSSQSGHNTVSWYQQALGQGPQFIFQYYREEENGRGNFPPRFSGLQFPNYSSELNVNALELDDSALYLCASDGGRGDYNEQFFGPGTRLTVL.

In its sample, this clone ranks as medium-sized. The chain employs TRBV19 and TRBJ1-3, with 7 bases identical to TRBD1. In germline, CDR1 is LNHDA, CDR2 SQIVND (reference sequence). V dropped 8 bases and J dropped 4; count of bases not matched to a gene: 8. This CDR3 spans 14 amino acids. The CDR3 is CASEDRASGNTIYF. The DNA of the CDR3 is TGTGCCAGTGAAGACAGGGCCTCCGGAAACACCATATATTTT.